These T cell receptor beta chains were read from a single sample in a study of shared clonotypes between healthy human individuals. Repertoires were generated with immunoSEQ multiplex PCR, while TCRdb's copy carries only in-frame clones and drops some. The table shows about 750,000 clones, with more than 85% occurring only once. The sample was naive CD8+ T cells sorted from blood. These receptors were collected from a man aged 25 to 40 in good health. Each CDR3 is given with its conserved first and last residue. The D gene is left open where the match is weak. Clone sizes are given selectively: once, few, many, or a class where the clone is expanded.

V gene,D gene,J gene,clone size,CDR3 protein,CDR3 DNA
TRBV29-1,TRBD2,TRBJ2-1,.,CSVESGTSGGLYNEQFF,TGCAGCGTTGAATCGGGGACTAGCGGGGGACTCTACAATGAGCAGTTCTTC
TRBV5-1,.,TRBJ2-7,.,CASSLFDREDEQYF,TGCGCCAGCAGCTTGTTCGACAGGGAGGACGAGCAGTACTTC
TRBV27,.,TRBJ2-7,.,CASSISAAHEQYF,TGTGCCAGCAGTATCTCGGCGGCTCACGAGCAGTACTTC
TRBV25-1,TRBD2,TRBJ2-1,.,CASSPGTSYNEQFF,TGTGCCAGCAGTCCTGGGACTAGCTACAATGAGCAGTTCTTC
TRBV4-1,.,TRBJ1-2,.,CASSPGAMGYGYTF,TGCGCCAGCAGCCCAGGAGCAATGGGATATGGCTACACCTTC
TRBV28,.,TRBJ2-7,.,CASSLADTYEQYF,TGTGCCAGCAGTTTAGCTGATACCTACGAGCAGTACTTC
TRBV6-4,.,TRBJ2-1,.,CASSMYGEYNEQFF,TGTGCCAGCTCAATGTATGGGGAGTACAATGAGCAGTTCTTC
TRBV15,.,TRBJ2-1,.,CATSRSPGRDNEQFF,TGTGCCACCAGCAGAAGTCCGGGACGTGACAATGAGCAGTTCTTC
TRBV2,TRBD1,TRBJ2-1,.,CASSGTGDYNEQFF,TGTGCCAGCAGCGGGACAGGGGACTACAATGAGCAGTTCTTC
TRBV27,.,TRBJ2-7,.,CASRASLPGEQYF,TGTGCCAGCCGGGCCTCCCTGCCGGGCGAGCAGTACTTC
TRBV14,TRBD1,TRBJ2-2,.,CASSQETGAYTGELFF,TGTGCCAGCAGCCAAGAGACAGGGGCCTATACCGGGGAGCTGTTTTTT
TRBV7-9,.,TRBJ2-3,.,CASSLVIGLHDTQYF,TGTGCCAGCAGCTTAGTGATCGGATTACATGATACGCAGTATTTT
TRBV29-1,TRBD2,TRBJ2-1,.,CSVQGLSGSSDEQFF,TGCAGCGTCCAGGGGTTGAGCGGGAGTAGCGATGAGCAGTTCTTC
TRBV7-8,.,TRBJ1-3,.,CASSLQRGAYGNTIYF,TGTGCCAGCAGCTTACAGCGAGGGGCGTACGGAAACACCATATATTTT
TRBV13,.,TRBJ2-3,.,CASSLWDKYTDTQYF,TGTGCCAGCAGCTTATGGGACAAGTACACAGATACGCAGTATTTT
TRBV25-1,.,TRBJ2-1,.,CASSYGATSYRFNEQFF,TGTGCCAGCAGTTACGGGGCCACTAGTTACCGGTTCAATGAGCAGTTCTTC
TRBV5-1,TRBD2,TRBJ2-1,.,CASSPSGSSYNEQFF,TGCGCCAGCAGCCCCAGCGGGAGTTCTTACAATGAGCAGTTCTTC
TRBV6-4,.,TRBJ2-2,once,CASSERWARGELFF,TGTGCCAGCAGTGAGCGTTGGGCTCGAGGGGAGCTGTTTTTT
TRBV7-8,.,TRBJ1-1,.,CASSNIGVQDEAFF,TGTGCCAGCAGTAATATTGGGGTACAGGATGAAGCTTTCTTT
TRBV27,TRBD2,TRBJ2-7,few,CASTFSSSGNYEQYF,TGTGCCAGCACTTTCTCTTCTAGCGGAAACTACGAGCAGTACTTC
TRBV6-5,.,TRBJ2-7,.,CASNLGQRPYEQYF,TGTGCCAGCAACCTGGGACAAAGACCTTACGAGCAGTACTTC
TRBV7-6,.,TRBJ1-2,.,CASSPGGASYGYTF,TGTGCCAGCAGCCCCGGAGGGGCAAGCTATGGCTACACCTTC
TRBV4-2,TRBD1,TRBJ1-5,.,CASSLARGVQPQHF,TGTGCCAGCAGCTTGGCCAGGGGGGTACAGCCCCAGCATTTT
TRBV7-9,.,TRBJ2-3,once,CASSPRTVSTDTQYF,TGTGCCAGCAGCCCGCGGACAGTAAGCACAGATACGCAGTATTTT
TRBV19,.,TRBJ1-5,.,CASSIDDSGLSNQPQHF,TGTGCCAGTAGTATAGATGACTCGGGTTTAAGCAATCAGCCCCAGCATTTT
TRBV6-6,.,TRBJ2-7,.,CASSWTTSQGEQYF,TGTGCCAGCAGTTGGACCACTAGTCAAGGCGAGCAGTACTTC
TRBV9,TRBD1,TRBJ1-1,.,CASSVASSTGGAFF,TGTGCCAGCAGCGTAGCCTCTTCTACAGGGGGGGCTTTCTTT
TRBV30,.,TRBJ2-7,.,CAWSVSRKSRGYEQYF,TGTGCCTGGAGTGTATCTAGAAAGTCTCGAGGGTACGAGCAGTACTTC
TRBV7-6,TRBD2,TRBJ2-5,once,CASSYSSGRETQYF,TGTGCCAGCAGCTATTCTAGCGGGAGGGAGACCCAGTACTTC
TRBV27,TRBD1,TRBJ2-1,.,CAVAQDRGRYEQFF,TGTGCCGTGGCGCAGGACAGGGGGCGGTATGAGCAGTTCTTC
TRBV5-1,.,TRBJ1-3,.,CASRSDSHSGNTIYF,TGCGCCAGCAGATCCGACAGTCACTCTGGAAACACCATATATTTT